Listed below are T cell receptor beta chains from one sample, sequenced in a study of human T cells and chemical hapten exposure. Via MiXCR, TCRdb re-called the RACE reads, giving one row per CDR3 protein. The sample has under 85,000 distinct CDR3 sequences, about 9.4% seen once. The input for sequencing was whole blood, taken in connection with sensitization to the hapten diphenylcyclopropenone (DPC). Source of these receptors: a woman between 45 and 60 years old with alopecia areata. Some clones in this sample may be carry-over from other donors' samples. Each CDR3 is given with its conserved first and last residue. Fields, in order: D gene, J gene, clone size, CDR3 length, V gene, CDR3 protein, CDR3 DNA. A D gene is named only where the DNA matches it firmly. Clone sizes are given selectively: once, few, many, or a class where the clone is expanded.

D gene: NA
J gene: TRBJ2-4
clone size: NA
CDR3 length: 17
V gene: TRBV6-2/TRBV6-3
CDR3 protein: CASSSPLRGRAKNIQYF
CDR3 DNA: TGTGCCAGCAGTTCCCCCCTCAGGGGCCGAGCCAAAAACATTCAGTACTTC

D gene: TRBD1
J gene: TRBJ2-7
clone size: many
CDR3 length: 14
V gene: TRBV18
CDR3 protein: CASSADGQGREQYF
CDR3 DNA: TGTGCCAGCTCAGCCGATGGACAGGGGCGCGAGCAGTACTTC

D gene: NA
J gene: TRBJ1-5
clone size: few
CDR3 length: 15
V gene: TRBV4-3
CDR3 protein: CASSQDRAAYQPQHF
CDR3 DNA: TGCGCCAGCAGCCAAGATAGGGCAGCGTATCAGCCCCAGCATTTT

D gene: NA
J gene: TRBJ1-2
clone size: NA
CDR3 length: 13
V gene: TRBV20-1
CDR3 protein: CSARLRDTRGYTF
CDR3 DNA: TGCAGTGCTAGGCTCCGGGACACTCGCGGCTACACCTTC

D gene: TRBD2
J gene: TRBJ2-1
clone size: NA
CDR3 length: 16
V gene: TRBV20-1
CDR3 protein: CSANPWRGSSYNEQFF
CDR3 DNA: TGCAGTGCTAACCCCTGGCGGGGGAGCTCCTACAATGAGCAGTTCTTC

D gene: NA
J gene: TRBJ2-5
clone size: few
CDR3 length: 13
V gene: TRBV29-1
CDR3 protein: CSVAIASQETQYF
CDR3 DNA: TGCAGCGTCGCGATAGCTTCCCAAGAGACCCAGTACTTC

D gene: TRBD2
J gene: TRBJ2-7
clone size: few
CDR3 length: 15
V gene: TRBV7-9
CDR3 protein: CASSPGLAGSHEQYF
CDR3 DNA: TGTGCCAGCAGCCCCGGACTAGCGGGATCGCACGAGCAGTACTTC

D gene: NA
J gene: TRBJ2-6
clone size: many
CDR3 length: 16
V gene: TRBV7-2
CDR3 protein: CASSLVQVSGANVLTF
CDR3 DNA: TGTGCCAGCAGCTTAGTCCAAGTCTCTGGGGCCAACGTCCTGACTTTC

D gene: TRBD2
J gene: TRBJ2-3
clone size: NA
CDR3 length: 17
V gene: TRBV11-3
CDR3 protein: CASSLETGTSFANTQYF
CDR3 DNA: TGTGCCAGCAGTTTAGAGACCGGGACTAGCTTCGCAAATACGCAGTATTTT

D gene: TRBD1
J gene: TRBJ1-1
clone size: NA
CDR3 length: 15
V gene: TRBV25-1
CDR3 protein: CASSPIEGAYTEAFF
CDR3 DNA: TGTGCCAGCAGTCCAATAGAGGGGGCGTACACTGAAGCTTTCTTT

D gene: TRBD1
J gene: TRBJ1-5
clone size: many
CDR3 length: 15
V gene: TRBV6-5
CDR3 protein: CASSFRQGKYQPQHF
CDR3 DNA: TGTGCCAGCAGTTTCCGACAGGGGAAGTATCAGCCCCAGCATTTT

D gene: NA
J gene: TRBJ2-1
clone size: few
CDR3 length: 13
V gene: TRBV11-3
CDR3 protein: CASSSGFSNEQFF
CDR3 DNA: TGTGCCAGCAGCTCCGGGTTCTCGAATGAGCAGTTCTTC

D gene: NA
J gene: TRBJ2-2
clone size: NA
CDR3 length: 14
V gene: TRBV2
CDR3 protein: CASRTASNTGELFF
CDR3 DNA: TGTGCCAGCCGGACGGCCAGCAACACCGGGGAGCTGTTTTTT

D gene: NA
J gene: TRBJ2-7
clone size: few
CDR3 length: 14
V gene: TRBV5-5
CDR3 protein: CANSPGHQAYEQYF
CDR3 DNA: TGTGCCAACAGCCCGGGACACCAGGCCTACGAGCAGTACTTC

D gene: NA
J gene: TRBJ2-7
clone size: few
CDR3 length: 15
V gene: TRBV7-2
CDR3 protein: CASQEAPSMPNEQYF
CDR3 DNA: TGTGCCAGCCAGGAGGCCCCTTCTATGCCAAACGAGCAGTACTTC

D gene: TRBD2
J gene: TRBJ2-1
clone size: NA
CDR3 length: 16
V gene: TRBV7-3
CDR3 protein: CASNPTSGRASNEQFF
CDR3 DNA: TGTGCCAGCAACCCAACTAGCGGGAGGGCCTCAAATGAGCAGTTCTTC

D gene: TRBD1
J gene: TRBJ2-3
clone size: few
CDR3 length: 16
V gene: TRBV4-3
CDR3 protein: CASSQGTGWEADTQYF
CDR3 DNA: TGCGCCAGCAGCCAAGGGACAGGGTGGGAGGCAGATACGCAGTATTTT

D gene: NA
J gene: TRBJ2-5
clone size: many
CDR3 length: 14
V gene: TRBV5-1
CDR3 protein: CASSDDRSSWTQYF
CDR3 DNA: TGCGCCAGCAGCGACGACAGGTCGAGCTGGACCCAGTACTTC

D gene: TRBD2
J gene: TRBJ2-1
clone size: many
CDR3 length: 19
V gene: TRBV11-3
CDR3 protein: CASSFTGLAGERSYNEQFF
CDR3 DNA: TGTGCCAGCAGCTTCACCGGACTAGCGGGAGAACGCTCCTACAATGAGCAGTTCTTC

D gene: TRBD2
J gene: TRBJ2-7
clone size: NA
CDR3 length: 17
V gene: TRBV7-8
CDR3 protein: CASSYSSGSGKVGEQYF
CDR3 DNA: TGTGCCAGCAGCTACTCTTCGGGTAGCGGGAAGGTGGGGGAGCAGTACTTC

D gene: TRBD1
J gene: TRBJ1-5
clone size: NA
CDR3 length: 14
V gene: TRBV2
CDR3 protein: CASSTGQRGQPQHF
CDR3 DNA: TGTGCCAGCAGCACGGGACAGAGGGGTCAGCCCCAGCATTTT

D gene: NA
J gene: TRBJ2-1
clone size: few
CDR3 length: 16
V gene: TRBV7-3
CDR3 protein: CASSFLGGGNYNEQFF
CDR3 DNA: TGTGCCAGCAGCTTTTTAGGCGGTGGGAATTACAATGAGCAGTTCTTC

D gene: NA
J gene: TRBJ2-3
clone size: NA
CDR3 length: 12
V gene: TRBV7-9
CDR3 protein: CASSWTGNTQYF
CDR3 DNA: TGTGCCAGCAGCTGGACGGGGAATACGCAGTATTTT

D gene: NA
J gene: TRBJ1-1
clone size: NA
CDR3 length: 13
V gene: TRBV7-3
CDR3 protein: CASSLFLNTEAFF
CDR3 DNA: TGTGCCAGCAGCTTATTCCTGAACACTGAAGCTTTCTTT

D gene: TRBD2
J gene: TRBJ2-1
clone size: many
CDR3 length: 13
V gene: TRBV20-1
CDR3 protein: CSAWRLAGVEQFF
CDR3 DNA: TGCAGTGCTTGGAGGTTAGCGGGAGTTGAGCAGTTCTTC

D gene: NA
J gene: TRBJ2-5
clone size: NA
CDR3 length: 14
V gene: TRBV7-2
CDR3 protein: CASSSLTASKGQYF
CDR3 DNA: TGTGCCAGCAGCTCCCTTACGGCCTCGAAGGGCCAGTACTTC

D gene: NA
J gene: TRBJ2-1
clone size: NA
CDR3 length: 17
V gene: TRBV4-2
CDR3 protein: CASSPTGNRGSYNEQFF
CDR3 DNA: TGTGCCAGCAGCCCTACGGGGAACCGGGGCTCCTACAATGAGCAGTTCTTC

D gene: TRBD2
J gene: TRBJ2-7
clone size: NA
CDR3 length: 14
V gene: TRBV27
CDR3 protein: CASSLSGAGAGQYF
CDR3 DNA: TGTGCCAGCAGTTTATCGGGAGCGGGAGCTGGGCAGTACTTC

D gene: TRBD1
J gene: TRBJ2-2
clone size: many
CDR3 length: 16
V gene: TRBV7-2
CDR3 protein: CASSAPTGVNTGELFF
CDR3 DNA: TGTGCCAGCAGCGCACCGACAGGGGTGAACACCGGGGAGCTGTTTTTT

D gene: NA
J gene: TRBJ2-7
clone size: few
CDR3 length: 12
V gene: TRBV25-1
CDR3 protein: CASSRNRDEQYF
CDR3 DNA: TGTGCCAGCAGTAGAAACAGGGACGAGCAGTACTTC

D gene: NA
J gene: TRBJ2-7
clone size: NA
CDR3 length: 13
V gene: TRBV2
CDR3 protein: CASSEGDLYEQYF
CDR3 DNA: TGTGCCAGCAGTGAGGGGGACCTCTACGAGCAGTACTTC

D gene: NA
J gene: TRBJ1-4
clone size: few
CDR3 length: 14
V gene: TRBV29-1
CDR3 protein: CSSRGDLQGEKLFF
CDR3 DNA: TGCAGCTCCCGAGGTGACCTCCAGGGGGAAAAACTGTTTTTT

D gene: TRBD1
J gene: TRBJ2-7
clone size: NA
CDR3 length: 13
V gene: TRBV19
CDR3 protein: CASSKGQGGEQYF
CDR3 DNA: TGTGCCAGTAGTAAGGGACAGGGTGGCGAGCAGTACTTC

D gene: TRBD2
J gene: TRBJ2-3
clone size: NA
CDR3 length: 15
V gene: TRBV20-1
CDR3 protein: CSAFKRDSGTDTQYF
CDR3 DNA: TGCAGTGCTTTCAAGCGGGATTCGGGCACAGATACGCAGTATTTT

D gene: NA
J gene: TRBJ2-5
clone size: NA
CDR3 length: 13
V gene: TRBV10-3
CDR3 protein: CAISAVYQETQYF
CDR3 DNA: TGTGCCATCAGTGCAGTGTACCAAGAGACCCAGTACTTC

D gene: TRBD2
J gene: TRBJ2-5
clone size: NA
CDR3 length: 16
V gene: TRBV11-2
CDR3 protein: CASSYFGLAGAVTQYF
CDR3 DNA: TGTGCCAGCAGTTATTTCGGACTAGCGGGAGCAGTGACCCAGTACTTC

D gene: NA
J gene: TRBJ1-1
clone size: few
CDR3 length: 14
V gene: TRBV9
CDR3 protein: CASSVAPSRTEAFF
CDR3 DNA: TGTGCCAGCAGCGTAGCCCCCAGTAGAACTGAAGCTTTCTTT

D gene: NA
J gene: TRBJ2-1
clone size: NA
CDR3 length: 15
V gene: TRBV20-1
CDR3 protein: CSASWEDNPYNEQFF
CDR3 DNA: TGCAGTGCTAGCTGGGAGGATAACCCATACAATGAGCAGTTCTTC

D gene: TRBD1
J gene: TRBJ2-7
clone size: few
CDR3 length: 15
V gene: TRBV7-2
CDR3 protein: CASSLSGTETYEQYF
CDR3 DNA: TGTGCCAGCAGCTTATCCGGGACAGAAACCTACGAGCAGTACTTC

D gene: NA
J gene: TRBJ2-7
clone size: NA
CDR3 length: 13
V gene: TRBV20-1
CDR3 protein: CSAPAEVYYEQYF
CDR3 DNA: TGCAGTGCCCCAGCTGAGGTTTACTACGAGCAGTACTTC

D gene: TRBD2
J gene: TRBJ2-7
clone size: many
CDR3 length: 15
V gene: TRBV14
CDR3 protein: CASSYGLAGFYEQYF
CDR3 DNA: TGTGCCAGCAGCTACGGACTAGCGGGGTTCTACGAGCAGTACTTC